Following are 31 T cell receptor beta chains from one sample sequenced in a study of blood T cell repertoires in COVID-19 (dated by TCRdb to 2020 to 2022). The library was made by the immunoSEQ multiplex PCR assay. Held by TCRdb, this immuneACCESS table contains in-frame sequences only and omits some clones. Under half of the omission traces to an unresolved V gene where checked; the cause of the rest is unknown. In all, the sample holds roughly 280,000 clones, and 80% to 90% of those were seen once. The ten largest clones add up to 8% to 13% of the sample. Sequencing was done on a sample of peripheral blood. These receptors all come from a woman in her 70s with acute or convalescent COVID-19.

The chain is built from TRBV27 and TRBJ2-7, with 9 bases that match TRBD2. V gave up 0 bases and J gave up 4 bases; unmatched junction bases: 4. Germline values: CDR1 MNHEY, CDR2 SMNVEV (reference sequence). The CDR3 length is 15 residues. CDR3 nucleotide sequence: TGTGCCAGCAGTTTATCGGGTAGCGGGGGTTACGAGCAGTACTTC. This encodes CASSLSGSGGYEQYF.

This chain connects TRBV4-1 to TRBJ1-2; D is perhaps TRBD1 (6 bases). Germline values: CDR1 MGHRA, CDR2 YSYEKL. V was clipped by 0 bases and J by 8 bases, with 10 bases between them. The CDR3 contains 13 residues. The CDR3 DNA reads TGCGCCAGCAGCCAAGAGGGGGCGTGGGGCTACACCTTC. Its translation: CASSQEGAWGYTF.

This rearrangement joins TRBV10-2 to TRBJ1-1; TRBD1 matches at 7 bases. With 1 base clipped from V and 1 base from J, the junction kept 0 bases outside the gene matches. Germline CDR1 reads WSHSY; CDR2 reads SAAADI. The CDR3 has 14 amino acids. CDR3 nucleotides: TGCGCCAGCAGTGAGTGGGACAGGAACACTGAAGCTTTCTTT. Translation: CASSEWDRNTEAFF.

This clone appeared once. The genes are TRBV5-1 and TRBJ2-7; 9 bases match TRBD1. The CDR3 loop spans 16 amino acids. The germline CDR1 and CDR2 sequences are SGHRS and YFSETQ. Unmatched junction bases numbered 9, after V lost 2 bases and J lost 3 bases. CDR3 sequence reads: CASSFGDRVLSYEQYF. CDR3 coding DNA: TGCGCCAGCAGCTTCGGGGACAGGGTACTAAGCTACGAGCAGTACTTC.

The chain combines TRBV5-1 with TRBJ2-7; weak D call: TRBD1 (6 bases). Trimming pared 4 bases from V and 2 bases from J, leaving 16 bases between. CDR3 size: 15 residues. Germline CDR1 SGHRS, CDR2 YFSETQ. The CDR3 reads CASSPTGNPTYEQYF. CDR3 sequence (DNA): TGCGCCAGCAGCCCAACAGGGAATCCAACCTACGAGCAGTACTTC. The complete variable domain, with remaining parts taken from reference TRBV5-1 and TRBJ2-7, reads KAGVTQTPRYLIKTRGQQVTLSCSPISGHRSVSWYQQTPGQGLQFLFEYFSETQRNKGNFPGRFSGRQFSNSRSEMNVSTLELGDSALYLCASSPTGNPTYEQYFGPGTRLTVT.

This chain uses TRBV5-1 with TRBJ2-7, with D hard to call. The CDR3 runs 12 residues. Germline loops: CDR1 SGHRS, CDR2 YFSETQ. The germline V and J ends were trimmed by 8 bases and 0 bases, with 9 bases remaining between them. CDR3 loop: CASLVSSYEQYF. The CDR3 coding sequence is TGCGCCAGTCTGGTTAGCTCCTACGAGCAGTACTTC.

The chain has TRBV10-2 and TRBJ1-5; a possible D gene is TRBD1 (5 bases). The germline CDR1 and CDR2 sequences are WSHSY and SAAADI. The CDR3 contains 14 residues. Trimming removed 7 bases from V and 5 bases from J, with 15 bases in between. As DNA, the CDR3 is TGCGCCAGCACCCCCTCTGGCAGGGATCAGCCCCAGCATTTT. Encoded protein: CASTPSGRDQPQHF.

Only a few counts were recorded for this clone. The chain carries TRBV28 and TRBJ1-5, with D unresolved. In germline, CDR1 is MDHEN, CDR2 SYDVKM. This CDR3 is built from 12 residues. V lost 5 bases to trimming and J lost 9 bases, with 11 bases between them. The CDR3 region is CASSPRRPPQHF. The CDR3 nucleotides read TGTGCCAGCAGTCCCCGGCGGCCGCCCCAGCATTTT.

The chain links TRBV3-1 (or the pseudogene TRBV3-2) to TRBJ2-7; 8 nucleotides agree with TRBD2. V trimming: 6 bases; J trimming: 2 bases; junction bases outside the gene matches: 3. Germline-derived CDR1 and CDR2 are LGHDT and YNNKEL (reference sequence). The CDR3 is 13 residues long. The CDR3 protein is CASRSGGTYEQYF. CDR3 coding DNA: TGTGCCAGCAGGAGCGGGGGCACCTACGAGCAGTACTTC.

The V and J genes are TRBV5-4 and TRBJ1-5, with D hard to call. This CDR3 spans 15 amino acids. Germline CDR1 SGHNT, CDR2 YYREEE (reference sequence). V gave up 1 base and J gave up 0 bases, with 8 bases separating them. The CDR3 spells CASSLYGDSNQPQHF. CDR3 in DNA: TGTGCCAGCAGCTTGTACGGGGATAGCAATCAGCCCCAGCATTTT.

V is TRBV6-5 and J is TRBJ1-5; D not certain. V was pared by 5 bases and J by 7 bases, with 18 bases between. CDR1 and CDR2 (germline): MNHEY, SVGAGI. The CDR3 length is 15 residues. Here the CDR3 reads CASSQRAPWIQPQHF. The CDR3 nucleotides are TGTGCCAGCAGTCAGAGGGCCCCCTGGATCCAGCCCCAGCATTTT.

The rearrangement joins TRBV5-4 to TRBJ2-2, with D perhaps TRBD2 (6 bases). V was cut by 1 base and J by 4 bases, with 8 bases left in between. The germline V gene encodes CDR1 SGHNT and CDR2 YYREEE (reference sequence). The CDR3 totals 14 residues. The chain's CDR3 is CASSLLGGTGELFF. CDR3 sequence (DNA): TGTGCCAGCAGCTTGTTGGGGGGCACCGGGGAGCTGTTTTTT.

V and J are TRBV11-2 and TRBJ2-3, with 12 positions matching TRBD2. The germline V gene encodes CDR1 SGHAT and CDR2 FQNNGV. This CDR3 region has 17 residues. Trimming removed 1 base from V and 2 bases from J; junction bases left unmatched: 4. The DNA for the CDR3 is TGTGCCAGCAGCTTAGGACTAGCGGGGGCCCACACAGATACGCAGTATTTT. It specifies CASSLGLAGAHTDTQYF.

This chain links TRBV19 with TRBJ1-1; D is undetermined. Trimming shortened V by 6 bases and J by 4 bases, and 12 bases separated the two germline ends. The germline V gene encodes CDR1 LNHDA and CDR2 SQIVND (reference sequence). The CDR3 is 13 amino acids. The CDR3 here is CASRDLEGTEAFF. DNA for the CDR3: TGTGCCAGTAGAGACTTAGAGGGCACTGAAGCTTTCTTT.

The V call is TRBV7-8, the J call TRBJ1-1; D is perhaps TRBD1 (5 bases). V was shortened by 7 bases and J by 8 bases, with 14 bases between the two germline ends. The CDR3 covers 12 residues. Germline CDR1 and CDR2: SGHVS and FQNEAQ. The CDR3 coding sequence is TGTGCCAGCACCCCGACAGTGCACGAAGCTTTCTTT. Protein: CASTPTVHEAFF.

The V gene is TRBV29-1, the J gene TRBJ2-6, with 7 bases lining up with TRBD1. Germline V gives CDR1 SQVTM, CDR2 ANQGSEA. With 4 bases clipped from V and 0 bases from J, the junction kept 3 bases outside the gene matches. The CDR3 loop spans 15 amino acids. The CDR3, as DNA: TGCAGCGTTGGACAGGGAAGCTCTGGGGCCAACGTCCTGACTTTC. It codes for CSVGQGSSGANVLTF.

The V and J genes are TRBV12-3 or TRBV12-4 and TRBJ2-5, with TRBD1 matching over 9 bases. After removal of 7 bases from V and 11 bases from J, the junction contained 8 bases not matched to a gene. The CDR3 contains 12 residues. The CDR3 DNA reads as TGTGCCAGCACAGCGGACAGGGGTTCGCAGTACTTC. Protein product: CASTADRGSQYF.

The gene calls are TRBV11-2 and TRBJ2-7; D gene uncertain. The V end lost 0 bases, the J end lost 0 bases, and 6 bases lay between the germline ends. Per germline, CDR1 SGHAT and CDR2 FQNNGV. The CDR3 contains 14 residues. The CDR3 region is CASSLDPRSYEQYF. CDR3 DNA: TGTGCCAGCAGCTTAGATCCGCGCTCCTACGAGCAGTACTTC.

The rearrangement joins TRBV4-1 to TRBJ1-2, with TRBD1 identical over 10 bases. Germline CDR1 is MGHRA and CDR2 is YSYEKL. This CDR3 has 18 amino acids. V lost 2 bases, J lost 6 bases, and 15 bases stayed unmatched. The CDR3 here is CASSQLPGTGERRDGYTF. CDR3 bases: TGCGCCAGCAGCCAACTCCCCGGGACAGGGGAAAGAAGGGATGGCTACACCTTC.

The genes are TRBV2 and TRBJ1-5; tentative D call: TRBD1 (6 bases). The CDR3 loop spans 17 amino acids. V shed 2 bases and J shed 4 bases, with 18 bases lying between them. The V gene's germline CDR1 is SNHLY and CDR2 FYNNEI. The CDR3 loop is CASSESLGPGQNQPQHF. CDR3 DNA: TGTGCCAGCAGTGAAAGCTTGGGGCCGGGACAAAATCAGCCCCAGCATTTT.

This clone appeared a single time. This chain uses TRBV9 with TRBJ2-3; 8 bases are shared with TRBD2. Unmatched junction bases numbered 3, after V lost 0 bases and J lost 6 bases. Germline lookup yields CDR1 SGDLS and CDR2 YYNGEE. The CDR3 is made up of 14 amino acids. The CDR3 DNA sequence: TGTGCCAGCAGCGTAGTGGCTAGCGGGGATACGCAGTATTTT. Its translation: CASSVVASGDTQYF.

The chain is built from TRBV7-8 and TRBJ2-3; D call uncertain. The V end was cut by 2 bases, the J end by 2 bases, with 14 bases between. Germline V gene lookup returns CDR1 SGHVS and CDR2 FQNEAQ. The CDR3 is 16 residues long. This CDR3 is CASSLFSQQDTDTQYF. CDR3 sequence (DNA): TGTGCCAGCAGCTTATTTAGCCAACAAGACACAGATACGCAGTATTTT. The full variable domain, rest sourced from reference TRBV7-8 and TRBJ2-3, is GAGVSQSPRYKVAKRGQDVALRCDPISGHVSLFWYQQALGQGPEFLTYFQNEAQLDKSGLPSDRFFAERPEGSVSTLKIQRTQQEDSAVYLCASSLFSQQDTDTQYFGPGTRLTVL.

The chain carries TRBV15 and TRBJ1-4; D is unclear. The length of the CDR3 is 14 residues. Germline CDR1 is LNHNV and CDR2 is YYDKDF (reference sequence). Trimming took 1 base from V and 14 from J, leaving 17 bases between them. CDR3 DNA: TGTGCCACCAGCAGAGGGACTTCCCCCGGTCGGCTGTTTTTT. Its protein is CATSRGTSPGRLFF.

The gene calls are TRBV15 and TRBJ2-7, with D perhaps matching TRBD1 (6 bases). This CDR3 spans 15 amino acids. The germline V gene has CDR1 LNHNV and CDR2 YYDKDF (reference sequence). V shed 3 bases and J shed 1 base, with 13 bases lying between them. CDR3 DNA sequence: TGTGCCACCAGCAGTGGAAGGACAGAATCCTACGAGCAGTACTTC. Residues: CATSSGRTESYEQYF.

J is TRBJ2-4 and V is TRBV5-6, with TRBD1 matching 7 bases. The CDR3 totals 15 residues. Losses at the gene ends were 4 bases for V and 9 bases for J; bases not matched to a gene: 13. The germline CDR1 and CDR2 sequences are SGHDT and YYEEEE. In DNA, the CDR3 is TGTGCCAGCAGCAACCGACGACAGGGTTTTAGCATTCAGTACTTC. This codes for CASSNRRQGFSIQYF.

The sample holds one count of this clone. This chain connects TRBV4-1 to TRBJ1-5, with 10 bases aligning to TRBD1. The length of the CDR3 is 16 residues. The germline gives CDR1 MGHRA, CDR2 YSYEKL. After removal of 0 bases from V and 3 bases from J, the junction contained 2 bases not matched to a gene. CDR3 protein: CASSQEGTGVNQPQHF. CDR3 DNA: TGCGCCAGCAGCCAAGAGGGGACAGGGGTCAATCAGCCCCAGCATTTT.

This chain uses TRBV30 with TRBJ2-7; possible D gene TRBD1, 7 bases. Trimming pared 4 bases from V and 6 bases from J, leaving 16 bases between. Germline assignment: CDR1 GTSNPN and CDR2 SVGIG (reference sequence). CDR3 length equals 13 residues. The DNA of the CDR3 is TGTGCCTGGACTGGGGCAGGGGGGTCCGAGCAGTACTTC. Its translation: CAWTGAGGSEQYF.

A word on this clone: Germline and junction disagree at one end, which may indicate a read error. V and J are TRBV7-7 and TRBJ2-3; D perhaps matches TRBD2 (5 bases). In germline, CDR1 is SSHAT, CDR2 FNYEAQ (reference sequence). This CDR3 region has 15 residues. In DNA form, the CDR3 reads TGTGCTAGCAGCCCTGGACTTATCGCTTCAGATACGCAGTATTTT. Protein: CASSPGLIASDTQYF.

The rearrangement joins TRBV12-3 or TRBV12-4 to TRBJ1-1; possibly TRBD1 for D (5 bases). This CDR3 spans 11 amino acids. Deletions cut 6 bases from V and 5 bases from J, with 7 bases between. For the CDR3, the DNA is TGTGCCAGCAGGCAGGGAACTGAAGCTTTCTTT. Protein: CASRQGTEAFF.

The rearrangement links TRBV7-6 to TRBJ2-2; tentative D call: TRBD1 (5 bases). Trimming took off 3 bases at V and 1 base at J, with 6 bases between the two ends. This CDR3 region has 14 residues. The germline V gene encodes CDR1 SGHVS and CDR2 FNYEAQ. The CDR3 nucleotides read TGTGCCAGCAGCTTGACAGAGAACACCGGGGAGCTGTTTTTT. It codes for CASSLTENTGELFF. Combining the CDR3 with reference TRBV7-6 and TRBJ2-2 gives the whole variable domain GAGVSQSPRYKVTKRGQDVALRCDPISGHVSLYWYRQALGQGPEFLTYFNYEAQQDKSGLPNDRFSAERPEGSISTLTIQRTEQRDSAMYRCASSLTENTGELFFGEGSRLTVL.

The CDR3 protein is CASSLYGRRNTEAFF. CDR3 DNA sequence: TGTGCCAGCAGCTTGTATGGGCGCCGGAACACTGAAGCTTTCTTT. This chain links TRBV5-4 with TRBJ1-1; D uncertain. CDR1 SGHNT and CDR2 YYREEE come from the germline V gene (reference sequence). Trimming shortened V by 1 base and J by 1 base, and 11 bases separated the two germline ends. CDR3 length equals 15 residues.